The present T cell receptor beta chain was sequenced within a study of cytotoxic CD8 clonotypes in ibrutinib-treated CLL. As input for TCR beta libraries, around 2 micrograms of genomic DNA came from cryopreserved PBMCs. Germline values: CDR1 SGHTA, CDR2 FQGNSA. The CDR3 sequence is 13 residues long. V was cut by 4 bases and J by 8 bases, with 12 bases left in between. The method was immunoSEQ multiplex PCR; TCRdb's version includes in-frame clones alone and lacks a portion of them. The table lists some 140,000 clones, approximately 81% of them singletons, with 9.5% to 15% in the top ten. V and J are TRBV7-2 and TRBJ2-4; tentative D call: TRBD2 (6 bases). The sequence was obtained from a human donor with chronic lymphocytic leukemia. The material was PBMCs, obtained after 12 months of ibrutinib treatment. For the CDR3, the DNA is TGTGCCAGCAGCTCCCCGACTAGTTACATTCAGTACTTC. The encoded protein is CASSSPTSYIQYF. Combining the CDR3 with reference TRBV7-2 and TRBJ2-4 gives the whole variable domain GAGVSQSPSNKVTEKGKDVELRCDPISGHTALYWYRQSLGQGLEFLIYFQGNSAPDKSGLPSDRFSAERTGGSVSTLTIQRTQQEDSAVYLCASSSPTSYIQYFGAGTRLSVL.